These 20 T cell receptor beta chains were sequenced from one sample in a study of shared clonotypes between healthy human individuals (dated by TCRdb to the early 2020s). Receptor libraries were prepared by the immunoSEQ multiplex PCR assay. TCRdb limited this immuneACCESS table to in-frame rearrangements with V and J called. A share of clones is missing; checked studies link under half to unresolved V genes, and the rest is unexplained. The sample table lists roughly 2.2 million clones, over 85% of them with a count of one. 0.35% to 0.45% of the sample is held by the ten biggest clonotypes. The sequenced material came from naive CD4+ T cells from PBMCs. The label giving this sample's cell subset or site can be read as: CD45RA+ positively selected. The receptor source for this set is a man aged 18 to 35 in good health. Some clones in this sample may be carry-over from other donors' samples.

This clone was detected only once. The chain couples TRBV6-5 to TRBJ1-1, with D possibly TRBD1 on 6 matching bases. The CDR3 contains 15 residues. V was cut by 6 bases and J by 4 bases, with 18 bases left in between. Per germline, CDR1 MNHEY and CDR2 SVGAGI. CDR3 region: CASRGTGTSGTEAFF. As DNA, the CDR3 is TGTGCCAGCAGAGGAACCGGGACATCGGGCACTGAAGCTTTCTTT.

The chain combines TRBV28 with TRBJ1-1, with TRBD1 identical over 9 bases. V was clipped by 5 bases and J by 6 bases; unmatched bases: 16. The germline V gene encodes CDR1 MDHEN and CDR2 SYDVKM. The CDR3 runs to 17 residues. The CDR3 spells CASSNPRDREVLAEAFF. The CDR3 nucleotides read TGTGCCAGCAGTAACCCCCGGGACAGGGAAGTTCTAGCTGAAGCTTTCTTT.

V gene TRBV30 combines with J gene TRBJ2-1, with no clear D. Trimming pared 4 bases from V and 0 bases from J, leaving 4 bases between. Germline V gene sequence: CDR1 GTSNPN, CDR2 SVGIG (reference sequence). CDR3 length: 12 residues. The CDR3 here is CAWTRSYNEQFF. The CDR3, as DNA: TGTGCCTGGACGCGCTCCTACAATGAGCAGTTCTTC.

This chain joins TRBV28 and TRBJ2-5; no clear D gene. Germline CDR1 is MDHEN and CDR2 is SYDVKM. The CDR3 totals 13 residues. Trimming removed 6 bases from V and 1 base from J, with 9 bases in between. The CDR3 reads CASSRPGQETQYF. The CDR3 DNA sequence: TGTGCCAGCAGCCGCCCGGGCCAAGAGACCCAGTACTTC.

The rearrangement uses TRBV6-5 and TRBJ1-3; D call uncertain. This CDR3 is 14 amino acids long. In germline, CDR1 is MNHEY, CDR2 SVGAGI. With 2 bases removed from V and 0 bases from J, the gap between germline ends came to 5 bases. CDR3 DNA sequence: TGTGCCAGCAGTTACGGGTTCTCTGGAAACACCATATATTTT. This gives the protein CASSYGFSGNTIYF.

As regards this clone: Distinct nucleotide sequences in the sample also encode this CDR3. The J gene is TRBJ1-1, the V gene TRBV18; 8 nucleotides match TRBD1. Per the germline V gene, CDR1 is KGHSH and CDR2 is LQKENI. V dropped 6 bases and J dropped 2; count of bases not matched to a gene: 8. This CDR3 is built from 15 residues. CDR3 region: CASSLGQGGNTEAFF. The DNA for the CDR3 is TGTGCCAGCTCGCTCGGACAGGGTGGCAACACTGAAGCTTTCTTT.

The genes are TRBV19 and TRBJ1-1, with D perhaps matching TRBD1 (6 bases). CDR3 size: 16 residues. Between the trimmed V and J ends, which lost 5 bases and 1 base, there was a span of 17 bases. Germline CDR1 and CDR2: LNHDA and SQIVND (reference sequence). The CDR3 nucleotides read TGTGCCAGTAGTGCCCCGGGACACCTACCGAACACTGAAGCTTTCTTT. It translates to CASSAPGHLPNTEAFF.

The chain uses TRBV6-1 and TRBJ2-5; possible D gene TRBD2, 5 bases. The germline V and J ends were trimmed by 6 bases and 4 bases, with 15 bases remaining between them. The CDR3 has 14 residues. CDR1 and CDR2 (germline): MNHNS, SASEGT. The CDR3 DNA is TGTGCCAGCAGCCAGGACTGGTGGGGAGAGACCCAGTACTTC. It specifies CASSQDWWGETQYF.

The DNA of the CDR3 is TGTGCCGGCGGTGTAGGGCAGGGGACCACCGGGGAGCTGTTTTTT. Protein product: CAGGVGQGTTGELFF. The V and J genes are TRBV7-8 and TRBJ2-2; D possibly corresponds to TRBD1 (6 bases). There are 15 residues in the CDR3. Trimming left V 11 bases short and J 4 bases short, with 20 bases between. CDR1 is SGHVS and CDR2 is FQNEAQ in the germline V gene.

The J gene is TRBJ2-3, the V gene TRBV29-1; 8 nucleotides line up with TRBD2. The CDR3 is 16 residues long. The germline gives CDR1 SQVTM, CDR2 ANQGSEA. The V gene end was trimmed by 3 bases and the J gene end by 6 bases; junction bases not matched to a gene: 14. DNA of the CDR3: TGCAGCGTTGAGGGTGGGATCGGGAGGGCAAGGGATACGCAGTATTTT. Encoded protein: CSVEGGIGRARDTQYF.

J is TRBJ1-1 and V is TRBV19; 10 positions match TRBD1. Losses at the gene ends were 2 bases for V and 5 bases for J; bases not matched to a gene: 8. This CDR3 region has 16 residues. Germline CDR1 and CDR2: LNHDA and SQIVND (reference sequence). CDR3 amino acids: CASSILPGQGETEAFF. The CDR3 DNA sequence: TGTGCCAGTAGTATACTCCCTGGACAGGGGGAGACTGAAGCTTTCTTT.

The chain couples TRBV11-2 to TRBJ2-7; D might be TRBD2 (6 bases). The germline CDR1 and CDR2 sequences are SGHAT and FQNNGV. This CDR3 is 14 amino acids long. Trimming took 8 bases from V and 5 from J, leaving 19 bases between them. CDR3: CASAHGSARDEQYF. CDR3 bases: TGTGCCAGCGCCCACGGGAGTGCTAGGGACGAGCAGTACTTC.

This clone appeared a single time. The rearrangement uses TRBV30 and TRBJ2-1; the D gene is possibly TRBD2 (5 bases). Germline-derived CDR1 and CDR2 are GTSNPN and SVGIG (reference sequence). The length of the CDR3 is 12 residues. The germline V and J ends were trimmed by 3 bases and 9 bases, with 12 bases remaining between them. The CDR3 loop is CAWSPGKGEQFF. The CDR3 DNA follows: TGTGCCTGGAGCCCCGGGAAGGGTGAGCAGTTCTTC.

The rearrangement joins TRBV5-5 to TRBJ2-7, with 7 bases that match TRBD1. Per germline, CDR1 SGHKS and CDR2 YYEKEE (reference sequence). Trimming removed 1 base from V and 2 bases from J; junction bases left unmatched: 6. The CDR3 length is 15 residues. The DNA of the CDR3 is TGTGCCAGCAGCTTGTTCGGGACAGTACCCTACGAGCAGTACTTC. Its protein is CASSLFGTVPYEQYF. Full variable domain (missing parts from reference TRBV5-5 and TRBJ2-7): DAGVTQSPTHLIKTRGQQVTLRCSPISGHKSVSWYQQVLGQGPQFIFQYYEKEERGRGNFPDRFSARQFPNYSSELNVNALLLGDSALYLCASSLFGTVPYEQYFGPGTRLTVT.

This sequence joins TRBV28 and TRBJ2-2, with D unresolved. V shed 3 bases and J shed 6 bases, with 5 bases lying between them. CDR3 length: 12 residues. Germline V CDR1 and CDR2: MDHEN, SYDVKM. The CDR3 protein is CASSFSSGELFF. In nucleotides, the CDR3 is TGTGCCAGCAGTTTTTCTTCCGGGGAGCTGTTTTTT.

This chain connects TRBV28 to TRBJ1-1, with TRBD1 as a possible D gene (5 bases). V was trimmed by 3 bases and J by 1 base, leaving 12 bases between them. This CDR3 region has 15 residues. Looked up from germline, CDR1 is MDHEN and CDR2 is SYDVKM. The CDR3 region is CASSLGRDRNTEAFF. In nucleotides, the CDR3 is TGTGCCAGCAGTTTGGGGAGAGACAGGAACACTGAAGCTTTCTTT.

This clone has a single count. The junction differs from germline at one of its ends, possibly a read error. This chain connects TRBV5-1 to TRBJ1-2, with D possibly being TRBD1 (6 bases). The V gene's germline CDR1 is SGHRS and CDR2 YFSETQ. CDR3 length: 16 residues. CDR3 nucleotides: TGCGCCAGCAGCCCGGCCCTGGAACAGGGAGAACCTACGAGGGCCTTC. Encoded protein: CASSPALEQGEPTRAF.

The CDR3 sequence: CASSAAWASYEQYF. In DNA form, the CDR3 reads TGTGCCAGCAGCGCCGCCTGGGCTTCTTACGAGCAGTACTTC. This chain uses TRBV7-2 with TRBJ2-7, with D unresolved. Germline-derived CDR1 and CDR2 are SGHTA and FQGNSA. The CDR3 is 14 amino acids. V dropped 5 bases and J dropped 4 bases, with 15 bases sitting between them.

This clone occurred once. V usage is TRBV6-4 and J usage is TRBJ1-3, with 9 bases that match TRBD1. The CDR3 contains 15 residues. The J segment lost 3 bases and the V segment lost 5 bases, leaving 5 bases of the junction unmatched. Germline CDR1 reads MRHNA; CDR2 reads SNTAGT. CDR3 protein: CASSQQGAVGNTIYF. In nucleotides, the CDR3 is TGTGCCAGCAGTCAACAGGGGGCTGTTGGAAACACCATATATTTT.

The J gene is TRBJ1-1, the V gene TRBV6-5; 7 positions match TRBD1. Germline V gives CDR1 MNHEY, CDR2 SVGAGI. The CDR3 runs 13 residues. V dropped 6 bases and J dropped 4; count of bases not matched to a gene: 5. CDR3 bases: TGTGCCAGCAGGGGGGGACAGACCACTGAAGCTTTCTTT. Residues: CASRGGQTTEAFF.